A selection of T cell receptor beta chains follows, all from one sample in a study of cytomegalovirus exposure and HLA in healthy donors. This table comes from immunoSEQ multiplex PCR, and its TCRdb copy is limited to in-frame clones, with some not included. Here the sample spans 200,000 to 250,000 clones, approximately 84% being singletons. The sample taken for sequencing was PBMCs. These receptors originate from a woman in her 40s in good health and CMV-seronegative. CDR3s leave out the opening cysteine and the closing phenylalanine or tryptophan. Each record gives: CDR3 length, V gene, J gene, CDR3 protein.

>12|TRBV15|TRBJ1-6
ATTFDTSNSPLH
>12|TRBV19|TRBJ2-7
ASSIETGSYEQY
>13|TRBV27|TRBJ2-7
ATRGGLAGNYEQY
>12|TRBV6-5|TRBJ1-2
ASHPTGPLYGYT
>13|TRBV5-1|TRBJ1-1
ASRVLTGPLTEAF
>12|TRBV5-1|TRBJ2-3
ASSTRGITDTQY
>11|TRBV5-1|TRBJ1-1
ASSGTKATEAF
>12|TRBV5-6|TRBJ1-2
ASSLVTGHYGYT
>12|TRBV5-1|TRBJ2-7
ASSLGQGGNEQY
>12|TRBV6-5|TRBJ1-1
ASSPGARGTEAF
>13|TRBV7-2|TRBJ1-2
ASSLGRQGAGGYT
>14|TRBV5-1|TRBJ1-1
ASSQDRGRRETEAF
>7|TRBV29-1|TRBJ1-2
SVDSGYT
>13|TRBV30|TRBJ2-2
AWNPGQSYTGELF
>12|TRBV19|TRBJ1-5
ASSPTGFSVPQH
>16|TRBV19|TRBJ2-6
ASTPIFAGSSGANVLT
>11|TRBV9|TRBJ1-5
ASSLGENQPQH
>12|TRBV13|-
ASSYGRGSYEQY
>12|TRBV10-3|TRBJ1-1
AISDKGANTEAF
>13|TRBV5-1|TRBJ1-6
ASSLQGEGSTPLH
>12|TRBV19|TRBJ1-5
ASSMVQGGQPQH
>12|TRBV6-5|TRBJ1-5
ASRPGQGNQPQH
>11|TRBV6-5|TRBJ2-7
ASALTVTYEQY
>12|TRBV7-9|TRBJ1-4
ASSFLQGGEKLF
>11|TRBV5-1|TRBJ2-4
ASSLGQLNIQY
>13|TRBV7-2|TRBJ2-1
ASSLEGSSYNEQF
>13|TRBV2|TRBJ1-1
ASSAETGSLAEAF
>13|TRBV27|TRBJ2-7
ASSLLGQGSYEQY
>13|TRBV7-9|TRBJ1-4
SSNEAGVSNEKLF
>12|TRBV19|TRBJ1-3
ASSEQGSGNTIY
>13|TRBV4-2|TRBJ2-4
ASSQDRGGPNIQY
>13|TRBV6-6|TRBJ1-4
ASRGLRGTDEKLF
>14|TRBV11-2|TRBJ2-3
ASSSFFGQVADTQY
>14|TRBV21-1|TRBJ1-1
ASSNWDRGNNTEAF
>11|TRBV25-1|TRBJ2-5
ASGTGSLAAQY
>13|TRBV27|TRBJ1-2
ASSLNRAKNYGYT
>15|TRBV7-2|TRBJ2-7
ASSLKGNRGNFYEQY
>11|TRBV5-4|TRBJ2-1
ASQGGGFDEQF
>13|TRBV27|TRBJ2-7
ASSEVGGSAYEQY
>13|TRBV30|TRBJ2-2
AWSQGQTNTGELF
>10|TRBV28|TRBJ2-3
AAAGRIHTQY
>12|TRBV2|TRBJ2-5
ASSEDRGTEAQY
>15|TRBV5-1|TRBJ2-2
ASSPNLPNVNTGELF
>12|TRBV5-1|TRBJ2-3
ASSLDFSTDTQY
>16|TRBV7-3|TRBJ2-1
ASSPSGVGALYYNEQF
>13|TRBV28|TRBJ1-2
ASTTRTGGLGGYT
>11|TRBV5-6|TRBJ1-5
ASSWGGVQPQH
>12|TRBV7-8|TRBJ1-5
ASSLFGESQPQH
>10|TRBV30|TRBJ1-1
AWSVLGQEAF
>10|TRBV5-4|TRBJ1-1
ASSFQGTEAF
>9|TRBV6-5|TRBJ1-2
ASSSRVGYT
>15|TRBV5-1|TRBJ2-2
ASSKTGTGRGTGELF
>13|TRBV6-1|TRBJ2-5
ASSASGGPGETQY
>11|TRBV6-5|TRBJ1-2
ASSLRQGYGYT
>14|TRBV19|TRBJ2-2
ASSIVQGANTGELF
>14|TRBV5-1|TRBJ1-5
ASSPGQGAHNQPQH
>13|TRBV28|TRBJ1-5
ASNQPPGKNQPQH
>12|TRBV6-1|TRBJ2-7
ASIWMESGYEQY
>12|TRBV7-9|TRBJ1-6
ASSLETGESPLH